This TCR beta chain was captured by sequencing in a study of cytomegalovirus exposure and HLA in healthy donors. Regarding the study as a whole: Reported performance of the classifier showed diagnosis of cytomegalovirus status with high specificity and sensitivity.

On this clone: Its specificity is not known.

Vbeta (60) and Jbeta (13) primers were used in the PCR. Profiling relied on immunoSEQ multiplex PCR, and the TCRdb table lists in-frame clones only, not all of them. This repertoire shows about 200,000 clones, 60% to 85% found once; its top ten account for around 0.99%. Germline trimming cut 6 bases from V and 5 bases from J; bases unmatched to any gene: 4. This CDR3 region has 14 residues. Germline V CDR1 and CDR2: MRHNA, SNTAGT. J is TRBJ2-3 and V is TRBV6-4, with TRBD1 matching over 11 bases. This TCR derives from a woman aged 40-49 years in good health and CMV-seronegative. Source material: PBMCs. The CDR3 region is CASRRGTGGDTQYF. CDR3 sequence (DNA): TGTGCCAGCAGACGCGGGACAGGGGGAGATACGCAGTATTTT.